The source of this T cell receptor (beta chain) is a study of radiation and T cells in renal cell carcinoma. The V end lost 5 bases, the J end lost 2 bases, and 6 bases lay between the germline ends. CDR1 and CDR2 from the germline V gene are DFQATT and SNEGSKA (reference sequence). This CDR3 has 11 residues. TCRdb's table, derived via immunoSEQ multiplex PCR, lists solely in-frame clones and lacks some. The profile covers 150,000 or so clones, with approximately 90% appearing a single time and 9.5% to 15% taken by the ten largest. Time point in this sample: baseline pretreatment blood. The treatment was: 15 Gy SBRT to primary tumor, nephrectomy 4 weeks later.

The origin of this receptor is a woman in her fifties or sixties with renal cell carcinoma. The sample in question was blood, obtained from a patient whose treatment included radiotherapy and nephrectomy. V usage is TRBV20-1 and J usage is TRBJ1-1; the D is unclear. In DNA, the CDR3 is TGCAGTGCTCTGATTAACACTGAAGCTTTCTTT. It translates to CSALINTEAFF.